Here is one TCR beta chain with its context. No antigen is known for it. This entry comes from a study of beta chain features in type 1 diabetes. Germline V CDR1 and CDR2: SQVTM, ANQGSEA. The V gene lost 5 bases and the J gene lost 6 bases, with 22 bases spanning the gap. The CDR3 extends over 15 amino acids. Study-wide results and caveats: The study found moderately but significantly shorter TCRB CDR3s in all four CD4+ subsets of Type 1 diabetes patients.

cDNA synthesis used the whole RNA isolate, giving expressed TCRB sequences. Method: immunoSEQ multiplex PCR; TCRdb's copy keeps in-frame clones and lacks some. The data contain about 650,000 clones, about an eighth of them singletons. This TCR was recovered from a man aged 25 to 40 with type 1 diabetes. The chain uses TRBV29-1 and TRBJ2-5; D possibly corresponds to TRBD1 (6 bases). The sequenced sample was naive CD4+ T cells from blood. As DNA, the CDR3 is TGCAGCGTTTCCCAGACAGGATACAGGGTGAAGACCCAGTACTTC. It yields the protein CSVSQTGYRVKTQYF.